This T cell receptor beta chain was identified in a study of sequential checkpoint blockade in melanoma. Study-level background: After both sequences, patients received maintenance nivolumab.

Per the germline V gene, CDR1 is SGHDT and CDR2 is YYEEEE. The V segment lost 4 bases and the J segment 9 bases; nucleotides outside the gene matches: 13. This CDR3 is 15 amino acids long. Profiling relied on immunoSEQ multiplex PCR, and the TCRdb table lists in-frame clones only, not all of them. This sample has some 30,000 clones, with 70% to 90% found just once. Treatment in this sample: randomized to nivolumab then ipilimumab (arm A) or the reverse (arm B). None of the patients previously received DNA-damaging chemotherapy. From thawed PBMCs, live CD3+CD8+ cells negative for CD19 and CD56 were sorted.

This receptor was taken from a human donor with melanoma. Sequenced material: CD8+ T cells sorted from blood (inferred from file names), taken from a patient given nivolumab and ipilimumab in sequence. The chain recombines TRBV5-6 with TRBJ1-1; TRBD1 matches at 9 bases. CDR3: CASSLAGQGVRQAFF. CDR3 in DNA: TGTGCCAGCAGCCTTGCGGGACAGGGAGTGAGGCAAGCTTTCTTT.